The 16 T cell receptor beta chains presented below share a single source sample, sequenced in a study of patients and donors after allogeneic stem cell transplantation. TCRdb ran MiXCR on the RT-PCR reads and lists one entry per CDR3 protein. The sample has about 410,000 distinct CDR3 sequences; approximately 16% are singletons. The specimen was blood, either unsorted or a sorted T cell fraction (not recorded which). These receptors originate from a human donor who was either an allogeneic HSCT recipient or a stem cell or donor lymphocyte infusion donor (not recorded which). It is not recorded whose cells these are; they may come from a transplant donor.

Here the CDR3 DNA reads TGTGCCAGCAGCCCCCCGGAGTTGGGGACCCAGTACTTC. It yields the protein CASSPPELGTQYF. The chain joins TRBV5-6 to TRBJ2-5, with D uncertain. V was cut by 4 bases and J by 7 bases, with 14 bases left in between. The CDR3 has 13 amino acids. The germline CDR1 and CDR2 sequences are SGHDT and YYEEEE. Full variable domain (outside the CDR3, taken from reference TRBV5-6 and TRBJ2-5): DAGVTQSPTHLIKTRGQQVTLRCSPKSGHDTVSWYQQALGQGPQFIFQYYEEEERQRGNFPDRFSGHQFPNYSSELNVNALLLGDSALYLCASSPPELGTQYFGPGTRLLVL.

The genes are TRBV5-1 and TRBJ2-5; TRBD1 or TRBD2 may be the D gene (5 bases each). This CDR3 comprises 13 residues. V lost 3 bases and J 7 bases, leaving 13 bases between the germline ends. The germline V gene has CDR1 SGHRS and CDR2 YFSETQ. DNA of the CDR3: TGCGCCAGCAGCTCCGGGACGGTGGGGACCCAGTACTTC. It is translated as CASSSGTVGTQYF. Using reference TRBV5-1 and TRBJ2-5 for the parts outside the CDR3, the full variable domain is KAGVTQTPRYLIKTRGQQVTLSCSPISGHRSVSWYQQTPGQGLQFLFEYFSETQRNKGNFPGRFSGRQFSNSRSEMNVSTLELGDSALYLCASSSGTVGTQYFGPGTRLLVL.

This clonotype was counted only a few times. The chain couples TRBV4-2 to TRBJ2-3; 9 bases are shared with TRBD2. The V gene's germline CDR1 is LGHNA and CDR2 YNFKEQ. Unmatched junction bases numbered 9, after V lost 0 bases and J lost 2 bases. This CDR3 comprises 18 residues. The CDR3 loop is CASSQDRDLAGFTDTQYF. CDR3 nucleotide sequence: TGTGCCAGCAGCCAAGATCGTGATCTAGCGGGGTTCACAGATACGCAGTATTTT.

This clonotype was counted ten times or more. This rearrangement joins TRBV7-2 to TRBJ2-2; D remains unclear. CDR3 length equals 13 residues. Germline V gene sequence: CDR1 SGHTA, CDR2 FQGNSA. V gave up 5 bases and J gave up 9 bases, with 13 bases separating them. CDR3: CASSQRAARELFF. The CDR3 bases are TGTGCCAGCAGCCAACGGGCAGCCCGGGAGCTGTTTTTT.

The V and J genes are TRBV7-9 and TRBJ1-1; D possibly corresponds to TRBD1 (6 bases). The CDR3 covers 15 residues. CDR1 is SEHNR and CDR2 is FQNEAQ in the germline V gene (reference sequence). The V end was cut by 2 bases, the J end by 5 bases, with 15 bases between. As DNA, the CDR3 is TGTGCCAGCAGCTTAACTCTAGGGGGAAAGACTGAAGCTTTCTTT. This gives the protein CASSLTLGGKTEAFF.

The rearrangement joins TRBV4-1 to TRBJ2-1, with no clear D. Germline CDR1 reads MGHRA; CDR2 reads YSYEKL. There are 15 residues in the CDR3. Trimming removed 5 bases from V and 2 bases from J, with 13 bases in between. The DNA for the CDR3 is TGCGCCAGCAGCGATAGCTGGCCCCCCTACAATGAGCAGTTCTTC. Protein product: CASSDSWPPYNEQFF.

This clonotype was observed a few times. The chain is built from TRBV2 and TRBJ2-5; D is undetermined. Germline V gene data show CDR1 as SNHLY and CDR2 as FYNNEI. This CDR3 is 12 amino acids long. V shed 7 bases and J shed 2 bases, with 8 bases lying between them. In nucleotides, the CDR3 is TGTGCCAGCAAGTTAGGGCAAGAGACCCAGTACTTC. This sequence encodes CASKLGQETQYF.

CDR3 sequence: CAISALAGVKYEQFF. In nucleotides, the CDR3 is TGTGCCATCAGTGCCCTAGCGGGAGTTAAGTATGAGCAGTTCTTC. The chain joins TRBV10-3 to TRBJ2-1; 10 bases fit TRBD2. With V trimmed by 4 bases and J by 8 bases, 8 bases remained unmatched. This CDR3 comprises 15 residues. The germline gives CDR1 ENHRY, CDR2 SYGVKD.

J is TRBJ2-6 and V is TRBV4-2, with a tentative D call TRBD2 (6 bases). The CDR3 has 17 residues. Trimming cost V 4 bases and J 2 bases, with 15 bases left between them. The germline V gene has CDR1 LGHNA and CDR2 YNFKEQ. The CDR3 DNA sequence: TGTGCCAGCAGCCTATACGACACGGGGGCTGGGGCCAACGTCCTGACTTTC. Translated, it gives CASSLYDTGAGANVLTF.

Only a few counts were recorded for this clonotype. The gene calls are TRBV7-3 and TRBJ1-1, with TRBD1 matching over 7 bases. CDR1 and CDR2 from the germline V gene are SGHTA and FQGTGA. There are 15 residues in the CDR3. Trimming at V came to 7 bases and at J to 0 bases, leaving 8 bases not matched to a gene. The CDR3 loop is CASTKPGQVNTEAFF. The CDR3 coding sequence is TGTGCCAGCACCAAACCTGGACAGGTGAACACTGAAGCTTTCTTT.

A few counts support this clonotype. V gene TRBV4-2 combines with J gene TRBJ2-1; no reliable D call. V was cut by 1 base and J by 8 bases, with 6 bases left in between. Germline CDR1 and CDR2: LGHNA and YNFKEQ. The CDR3 loop spans 12 amino acids. DNA of the CDR3: TGTGCCAGCAGCCAAGGCGTTGATGAGCAGTTCTTC. It encodes CASSQGVDEQFF.

The rearrangement joins TRBV7-8 to TRBJ2-5, with D unclear. Germline V gene data show CDR1 as SGHVS and CDR2 as FQNEAQ. Trimming cost V 1 base and J 1 base, with 10 bases left between them. CDR3 length: 15 residues. CDR3 sequence (DNA): TGTGCCAGCAGCTTAGACAGTACCTTCCAAGAGACCCAGTACTTC. As protein: CASSLDSTFQETQYF.

This clonotype came up a few times. The V gene is TRBV5-1, the J gene TRBJ2-3; 9 bases are shared with TRBD1. J lost 2 bases, V lost 7 bases, and 8 bases had no gene match. The CDR3 has 15 amino acids. The germline V gene has CDR1 SGHRS and CDR2 YFSETQ. The CDR3 region has the DNA TGCGCCAGCTCCCACGGGGACAGGGACACAGATACGCAGTATTTT. Residues: CASSHGDRDTDTQYF.

J is TRBJ2-3 and V is TRBV12-3 or TRBV12-4, with D perhaps matching TRBD2 (5 bases). There are 14 residues in the CDR3. V was pared by 4 bases and J by 8 bases, with 16 bases between. The CDR3: CASSSAPGLRTQYF. In DNA, the CDR3 is TGTGCCAGCAGTTCCGCCCCTGGACTTCGTACGCAGTATTTT.

Only a few counts were recorded for this clonotype. V usage is TRBV7-3 and J usage is TRBJ2-3; tentatively, D is TRBD2 (6 bases). V gave up 0 bases and J gave up 4 bases, with 14 bases separating them. Germline V CDR1 and CDR2: SGHTA, FQGTGA. There are 16 residues in the CDR3. CDR3 amino acids: CASSLTVRGRADTQYF. The DNA for the CDR3 is TGTGCCAGCAGCTTAACTGTGCGGGGAAGGGCAGATACGCAGTATTTT.

This clonotype has ten or more counts. The chain joins TRBV4-1 to TRBJ2-7; possibly TRBD1 or TRBD2 for D (6 bases each). This CDR3 has 16 residues. The V gene's germline CDR1 is MGHRA and CDR2 YSYEKL. V lost 5 bases, J lost 6 bases, and 23 bases lay in between. The CDR3 DNA reads as TGCGCCAGCAGCTCACCCCTCACGAGGGGGGATCGCGAGCAGTACTTC. This translates into CASSSPLTRGDREQYF.